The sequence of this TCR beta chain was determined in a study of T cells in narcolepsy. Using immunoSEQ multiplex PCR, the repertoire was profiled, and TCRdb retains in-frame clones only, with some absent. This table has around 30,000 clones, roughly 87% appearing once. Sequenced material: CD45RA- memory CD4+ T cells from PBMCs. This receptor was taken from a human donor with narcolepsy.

CDR3 in amino acids: CASSLGLSTYEQYF. The CDR3 coding sequence is TGTGCCAGCAGCTTAGGACTCAGCACCTACGAGCAGTACTTC. J is TRBJ2-7 and V is TRBV7-2; D not resolved. V lost 1 base to trimming and J lost 2 bases, with 9 bases between them. The CDR3 has 14 residues. Per germline, CDR1 SGHTA and CDR2 FQGNSA.